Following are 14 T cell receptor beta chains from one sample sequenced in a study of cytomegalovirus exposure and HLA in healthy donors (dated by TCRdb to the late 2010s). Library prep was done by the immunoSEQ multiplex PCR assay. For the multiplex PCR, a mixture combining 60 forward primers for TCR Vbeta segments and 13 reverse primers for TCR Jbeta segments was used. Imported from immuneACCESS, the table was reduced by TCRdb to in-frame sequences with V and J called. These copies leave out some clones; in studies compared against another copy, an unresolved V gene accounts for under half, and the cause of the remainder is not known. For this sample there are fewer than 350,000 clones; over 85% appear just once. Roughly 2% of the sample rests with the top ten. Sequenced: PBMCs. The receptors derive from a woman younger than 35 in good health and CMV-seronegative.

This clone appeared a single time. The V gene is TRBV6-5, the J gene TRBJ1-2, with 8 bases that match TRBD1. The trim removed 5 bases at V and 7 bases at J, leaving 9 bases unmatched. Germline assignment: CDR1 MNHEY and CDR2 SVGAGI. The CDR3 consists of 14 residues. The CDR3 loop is CASSLATGVFGYTF. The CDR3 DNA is TGTGCCAGCAGTCTGGCGACAGGGGTTTTTGGCTACACCTTC.

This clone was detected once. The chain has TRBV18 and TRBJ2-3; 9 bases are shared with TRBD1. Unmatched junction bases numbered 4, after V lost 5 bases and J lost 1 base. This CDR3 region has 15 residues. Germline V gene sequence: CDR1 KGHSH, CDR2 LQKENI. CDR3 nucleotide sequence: TGTGCCAGCTCAACCAGACAGGGGGGCACAGATACGCAGTATTTT. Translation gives CASSTRQGGTDTQYF.

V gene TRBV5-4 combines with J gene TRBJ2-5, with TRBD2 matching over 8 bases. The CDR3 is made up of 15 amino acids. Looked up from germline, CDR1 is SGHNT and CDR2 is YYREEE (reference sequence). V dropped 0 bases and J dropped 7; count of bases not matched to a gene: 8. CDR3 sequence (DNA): TGTGCCAGCAGCTTGGCCGGGGGACTAGTCGGGACCCAGTACTTC. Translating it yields CASSLAGGLVGTQYF.

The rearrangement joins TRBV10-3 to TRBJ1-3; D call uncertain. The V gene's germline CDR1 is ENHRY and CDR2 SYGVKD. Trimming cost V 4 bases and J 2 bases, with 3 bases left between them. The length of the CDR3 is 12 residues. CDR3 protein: CAISGAGNTIYF. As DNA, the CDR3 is TGTGCCATCAGTGGCGCTGGAAACACCATATATTTT.

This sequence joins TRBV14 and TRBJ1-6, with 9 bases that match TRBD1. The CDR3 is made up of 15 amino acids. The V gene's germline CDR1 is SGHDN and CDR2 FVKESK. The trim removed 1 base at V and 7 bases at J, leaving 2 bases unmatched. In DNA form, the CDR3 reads TGTGCCAGCAGCCAAGCCGGGACAGGGAATTCACCCCTCCACTTT. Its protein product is CASSQAGTGNSPLHF.

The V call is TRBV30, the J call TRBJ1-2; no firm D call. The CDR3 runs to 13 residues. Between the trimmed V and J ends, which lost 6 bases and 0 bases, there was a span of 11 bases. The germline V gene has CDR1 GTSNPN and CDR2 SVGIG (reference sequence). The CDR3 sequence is CACVRPANYGYTF. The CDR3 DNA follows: TGTGCCTGTGTTCGTCCAGCTAACTATGGCTACACCTTC.

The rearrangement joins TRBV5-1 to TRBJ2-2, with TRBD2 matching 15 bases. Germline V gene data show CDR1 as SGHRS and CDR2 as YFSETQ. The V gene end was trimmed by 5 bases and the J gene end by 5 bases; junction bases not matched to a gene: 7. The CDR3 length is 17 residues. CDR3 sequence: CASRGLAGGPGTGELFF. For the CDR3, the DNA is TGCGCCAGCAGGGGACTAGCGGGGGGTCCGGGAACCGGGGAGCTGTTTTTT.

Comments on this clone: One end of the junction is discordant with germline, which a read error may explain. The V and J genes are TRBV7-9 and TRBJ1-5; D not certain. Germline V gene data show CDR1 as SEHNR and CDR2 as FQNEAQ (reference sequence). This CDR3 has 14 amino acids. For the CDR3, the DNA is TGTTCCAGCAGTTCCAGTTTTAGCAATCAGCCCCAGCATTTT. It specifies CSSSSSFSNQPQHF.

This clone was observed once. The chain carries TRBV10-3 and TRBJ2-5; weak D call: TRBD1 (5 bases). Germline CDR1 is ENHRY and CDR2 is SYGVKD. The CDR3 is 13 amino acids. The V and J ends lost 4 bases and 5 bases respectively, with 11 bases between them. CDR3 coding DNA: TGTGCCATCAGTGCCGTCAGGGTCGAGACCCAGTACTTC. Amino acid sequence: CAISAVRVETQYF.

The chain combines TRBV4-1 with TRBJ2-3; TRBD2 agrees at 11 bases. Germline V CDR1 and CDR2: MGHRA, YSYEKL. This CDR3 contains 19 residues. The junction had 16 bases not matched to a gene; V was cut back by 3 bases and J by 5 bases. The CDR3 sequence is CASSQGASGGFASRDTQYF. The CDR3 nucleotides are TGCGCCAGCAGCCAGGGTGCTAGCGGGGGGTTCGCTTCACGAGATACGCAGTATTTT.

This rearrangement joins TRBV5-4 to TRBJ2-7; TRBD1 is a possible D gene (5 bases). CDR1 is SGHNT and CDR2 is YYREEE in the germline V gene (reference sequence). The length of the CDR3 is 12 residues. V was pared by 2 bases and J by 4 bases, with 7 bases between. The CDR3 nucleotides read TGTGCCAGCAGCTTAAGGGGTTACGAGCAGTACTTC. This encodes CASSLRGYEQYF.

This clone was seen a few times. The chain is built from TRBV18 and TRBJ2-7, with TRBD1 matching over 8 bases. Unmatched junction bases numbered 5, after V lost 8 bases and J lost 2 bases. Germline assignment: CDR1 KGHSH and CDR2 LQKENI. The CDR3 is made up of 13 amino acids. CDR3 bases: TGTGCCAGCGGGAAGACAGGGGCCTACGAGCAGTACTTC. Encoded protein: CASGKTGAYEQYF.

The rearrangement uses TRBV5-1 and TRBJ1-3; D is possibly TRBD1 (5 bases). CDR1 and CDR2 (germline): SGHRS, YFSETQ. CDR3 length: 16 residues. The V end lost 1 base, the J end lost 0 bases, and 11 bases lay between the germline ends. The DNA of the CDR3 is TGCGCCAGCAGCTTGATGGGGCCCAGCTCTGGAAACACCATATATTTT. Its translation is CASSLMGPSSGNTIYF.

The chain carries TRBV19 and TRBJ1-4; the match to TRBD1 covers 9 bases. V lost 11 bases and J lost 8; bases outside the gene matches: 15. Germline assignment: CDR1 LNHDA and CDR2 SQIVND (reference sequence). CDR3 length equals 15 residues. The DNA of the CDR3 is TGTGCCCGACACACCTCCGGGACAGGGCGGGAAAAACTGTTTTTT. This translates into CARHTSGTGREKLFF.